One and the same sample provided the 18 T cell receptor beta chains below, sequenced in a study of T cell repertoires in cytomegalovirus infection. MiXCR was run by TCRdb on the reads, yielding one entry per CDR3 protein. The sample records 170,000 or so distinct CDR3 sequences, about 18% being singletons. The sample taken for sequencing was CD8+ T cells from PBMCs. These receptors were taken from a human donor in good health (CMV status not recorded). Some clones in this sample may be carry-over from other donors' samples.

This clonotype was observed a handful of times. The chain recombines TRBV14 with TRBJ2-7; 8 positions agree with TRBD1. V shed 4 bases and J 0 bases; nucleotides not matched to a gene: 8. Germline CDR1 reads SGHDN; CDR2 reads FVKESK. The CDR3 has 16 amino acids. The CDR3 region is CASSPRQGPSSYEQYF. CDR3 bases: TGTGCCAGCAGCCCCAGACAGGGGCCGAGCTCCTACGAGCAGTACTTC.

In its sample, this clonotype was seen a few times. The CDR3 DNA reads as TGTGCCAGCAGCTTAGACGGGGAAATGGGCAATCAGCCCCAGCATTTT. Amino acids: CASSLDGEMGNQPQHF. The chain has TRBV7-9 and TRBJ1-5; no clear D. This CDR3 has 16 residues. Trimming took 1 base from V and 2 from J, leaving 12 bases between them. The V gene's germline CDR1 is SEHNR and CDR2 FQNEAQ (reference sequence). The full variable domain, in which reference TRBV7-9 and TRBJ1-5 provide the parts outside the CDR3, is DTGVSQNPRHKITKRGQNVTFRCDPISEHNRLYWYRQTLGQGPEFLTYFQNEAQLEKSRLLSDRFSAERPKGSFSTLEIQRTEQGDSAMYLCASSLDGEMGNQPQHFGDGTRLSIL.

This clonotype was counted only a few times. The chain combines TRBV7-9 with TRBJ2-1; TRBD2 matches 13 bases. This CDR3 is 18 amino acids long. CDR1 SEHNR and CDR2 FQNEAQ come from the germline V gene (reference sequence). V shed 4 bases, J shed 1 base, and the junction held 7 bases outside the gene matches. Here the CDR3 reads CASSSATSGGMSYNEQFF. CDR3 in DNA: TGTGCCAGCAGCTCTGCGACTAGCGGGGGGATGTCCTACAATGAGCAGTTCTTC.

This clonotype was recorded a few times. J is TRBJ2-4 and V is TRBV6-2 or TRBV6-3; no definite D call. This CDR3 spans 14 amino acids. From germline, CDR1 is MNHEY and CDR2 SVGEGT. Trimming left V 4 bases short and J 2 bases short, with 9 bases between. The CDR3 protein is CASSSGEPKNIQYF. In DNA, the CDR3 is TGTGCCAGCAGTTCGGGCGAGCCCAAAAACATTCAGTACTTC.

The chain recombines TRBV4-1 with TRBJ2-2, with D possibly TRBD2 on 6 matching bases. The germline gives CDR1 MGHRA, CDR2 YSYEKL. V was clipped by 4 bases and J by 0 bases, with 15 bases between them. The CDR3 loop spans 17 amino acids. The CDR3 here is CASSPPGREANTGELFF. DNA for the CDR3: TGCGCCAGCAGCCCCCCCGGCAGGGAGGCGAACACCGGGGAGCTGTTTTTT.

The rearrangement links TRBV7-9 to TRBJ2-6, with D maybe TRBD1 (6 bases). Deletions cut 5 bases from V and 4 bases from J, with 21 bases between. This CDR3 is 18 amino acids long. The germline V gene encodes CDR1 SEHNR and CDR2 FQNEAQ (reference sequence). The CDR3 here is CASSPPGDEISGANVLTF. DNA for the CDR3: TGTGCCAGCAGCCCCCCAGGGGACGAAATATCCGGGGCCAACGTCCTGACTTTC.

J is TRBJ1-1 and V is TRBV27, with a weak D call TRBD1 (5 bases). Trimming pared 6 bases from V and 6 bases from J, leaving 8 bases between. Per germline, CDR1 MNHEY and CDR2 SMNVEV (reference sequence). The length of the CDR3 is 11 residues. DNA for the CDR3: TGTGCCAGCAGGATGGGACCTGAAGCTTTCTTT. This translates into CASRMGPEAFF.

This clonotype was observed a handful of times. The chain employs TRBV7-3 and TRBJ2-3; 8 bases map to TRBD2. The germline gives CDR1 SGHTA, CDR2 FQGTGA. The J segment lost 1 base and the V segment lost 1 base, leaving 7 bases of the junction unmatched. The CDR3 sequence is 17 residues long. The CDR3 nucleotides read TGTGCCAGCAGCTTAAACGGGAGGGCGTGGGGCACAGATACGCAGTATTTT. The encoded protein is CASSLNGRAWGTDTQYF.

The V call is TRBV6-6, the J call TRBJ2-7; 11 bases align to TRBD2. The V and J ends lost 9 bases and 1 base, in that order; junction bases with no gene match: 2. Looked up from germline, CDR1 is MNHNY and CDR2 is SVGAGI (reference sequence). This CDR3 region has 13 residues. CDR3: CASTSGGSYEQYF. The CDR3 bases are TGTGCCAGTACTAGCGGGGGTTCCTACGAGCAGTACTTC.

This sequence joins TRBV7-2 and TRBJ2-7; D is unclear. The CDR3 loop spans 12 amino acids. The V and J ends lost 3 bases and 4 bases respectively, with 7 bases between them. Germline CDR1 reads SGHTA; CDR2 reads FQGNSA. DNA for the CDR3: TGTGCCAGCAGCTTGAACCTTTACGAGCAGTACTTC. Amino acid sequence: CASSLNLYEQYF.

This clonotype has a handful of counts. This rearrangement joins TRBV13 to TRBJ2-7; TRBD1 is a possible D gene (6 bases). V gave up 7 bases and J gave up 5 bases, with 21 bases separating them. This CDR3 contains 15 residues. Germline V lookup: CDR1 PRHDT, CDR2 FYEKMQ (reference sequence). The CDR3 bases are TGTGCCAGCATCCCCTCTCCCACAGGGCATCACGAGCAGTACTTC. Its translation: CASIPSPTGHHEQYF. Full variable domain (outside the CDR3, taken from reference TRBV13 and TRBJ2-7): AAGVIQSPRHLIKEKRETATLKCYPIPRHDTVYWYQQGPGQDPQFLISFYEKMQSDKGSIPDRFSAQQFSDYHSELNMSSLELGDSALYFCASIPSPTGHHEQYFGPGTRLTVT.

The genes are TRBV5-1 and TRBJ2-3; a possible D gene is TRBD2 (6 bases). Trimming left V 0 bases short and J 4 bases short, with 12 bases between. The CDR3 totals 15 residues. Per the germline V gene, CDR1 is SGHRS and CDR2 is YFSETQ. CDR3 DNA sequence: TGCGCCAGCAGCTTGGAGCGGCGGGAAGCAGATACGCAGTATTTT. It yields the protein CASSLERREADTQYF.

The DNA for the CDR3 is TGTGCCAGCAGCCAGAAAGGACTCGCGAACACTGAAGCTTTCTTT. Translated: CASSQKGLANTEAFF. This chain uses TRBV4-2 with TRBJ1-1; D not resolved. Germline V gene lookup returns CDR1 LGHNA and CDR2 YNFKEQ. CDR3 length: 15 amino acids. Trimming removed 3 bases at V and 1 base at J, with 12 bases between.

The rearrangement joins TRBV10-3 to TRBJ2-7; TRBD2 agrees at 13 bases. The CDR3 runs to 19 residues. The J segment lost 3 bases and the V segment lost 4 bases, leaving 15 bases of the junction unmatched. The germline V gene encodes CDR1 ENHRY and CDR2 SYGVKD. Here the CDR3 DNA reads TGTGCCATCAGTGGTGGCGGCGGAGGACTAGCGGGGGACGTCTACGAGCAGTACTTC. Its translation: CAISGGGGGLAGDVYEQYF.

CDR3 nucleotide sequence: TGTGCCAGCAGTGGTGGAGACAGGGAAGAGACCCAGTACTTC. Its protein product is CASSGGDREETQYF. The chain carries TRBV28 and TRBJ2-5; 7 bases map to TRBD1. The germline gives CDR1 MDHEN, CDR2 SYDVKM. The CDR3 is 14 residues long. Germline trimming cut 5 bases from V and 3 bases from J; bases unmatched to any gene: 6.

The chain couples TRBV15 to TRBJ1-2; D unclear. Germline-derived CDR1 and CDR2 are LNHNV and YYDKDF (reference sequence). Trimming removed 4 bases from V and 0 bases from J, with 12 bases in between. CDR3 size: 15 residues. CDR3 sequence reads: CATSIPLGSNYGYTF. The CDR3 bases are TGTGCCACCAGCATTCCCCTGGGCTCTAACTATGGCTACACCTTC.

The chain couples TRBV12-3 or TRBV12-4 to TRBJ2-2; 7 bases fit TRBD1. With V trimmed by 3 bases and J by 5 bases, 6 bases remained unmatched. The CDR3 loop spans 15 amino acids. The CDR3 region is CASSFPDRRTGELFF. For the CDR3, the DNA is TGTGCCAGCAGTTTCCCGGACAGGAGAACCGGGGAGCTGTTTTTT.

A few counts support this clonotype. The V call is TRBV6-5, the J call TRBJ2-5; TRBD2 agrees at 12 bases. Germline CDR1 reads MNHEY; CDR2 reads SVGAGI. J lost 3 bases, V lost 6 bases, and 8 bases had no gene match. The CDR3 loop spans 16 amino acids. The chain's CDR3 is CASSSWTSGAEETQYF. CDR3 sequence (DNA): TGTGCCAGCAGCTCCTGGACTAGCGGGGCCGAAGAGACCCAGTACTTC.